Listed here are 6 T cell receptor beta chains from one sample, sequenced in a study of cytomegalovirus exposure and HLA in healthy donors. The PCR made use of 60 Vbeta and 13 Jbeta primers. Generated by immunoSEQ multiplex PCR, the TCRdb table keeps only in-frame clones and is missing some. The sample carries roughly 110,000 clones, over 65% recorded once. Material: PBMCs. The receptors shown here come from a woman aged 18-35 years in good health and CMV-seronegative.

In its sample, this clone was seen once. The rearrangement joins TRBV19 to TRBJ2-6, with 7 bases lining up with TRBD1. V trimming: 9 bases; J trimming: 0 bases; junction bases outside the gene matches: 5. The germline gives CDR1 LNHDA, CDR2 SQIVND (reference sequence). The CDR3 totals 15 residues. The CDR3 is CASWDSHSGANVLTF. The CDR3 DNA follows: TGTGCCAGCTGGGACAGTCACTCTGGGGCCAACGTCCTGACTTTC.

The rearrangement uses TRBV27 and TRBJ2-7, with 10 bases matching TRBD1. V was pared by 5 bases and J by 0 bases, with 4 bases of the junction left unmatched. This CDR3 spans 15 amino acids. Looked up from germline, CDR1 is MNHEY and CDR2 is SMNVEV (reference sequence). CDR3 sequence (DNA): TGTGCCAGCAGTCCCCGACAGGGGGCCTCCTACGAGCAGTACTTC. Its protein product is CASSPRQGASYEQYF.

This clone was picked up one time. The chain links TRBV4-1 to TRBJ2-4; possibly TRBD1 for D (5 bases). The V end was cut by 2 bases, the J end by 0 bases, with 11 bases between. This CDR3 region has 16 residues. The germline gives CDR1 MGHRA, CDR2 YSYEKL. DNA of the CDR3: TGCGCCAGCAGCCAACCGACAGTTACAGCCAAAAACATTCAGTACTTC. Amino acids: CASSQPTVTAKNIQYF.

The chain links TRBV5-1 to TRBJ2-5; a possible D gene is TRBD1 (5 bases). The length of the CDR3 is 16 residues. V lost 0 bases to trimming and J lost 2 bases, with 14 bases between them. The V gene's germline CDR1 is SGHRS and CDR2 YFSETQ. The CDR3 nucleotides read TGCGCCAGCAGCTTGGTGGGTAGGGGAAGGCAAGAGACCCAGTACTTC. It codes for CASSLVGRGRQETQYF.

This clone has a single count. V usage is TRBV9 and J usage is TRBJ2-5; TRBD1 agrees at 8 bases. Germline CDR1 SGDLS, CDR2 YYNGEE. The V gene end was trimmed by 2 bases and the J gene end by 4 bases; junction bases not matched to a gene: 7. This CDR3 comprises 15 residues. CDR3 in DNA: TGTGCCAGCAGCGTTCGGACAGGGCTGGGAGAGACCCAGTACTTC. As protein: CASSVRTGLGETQYF.

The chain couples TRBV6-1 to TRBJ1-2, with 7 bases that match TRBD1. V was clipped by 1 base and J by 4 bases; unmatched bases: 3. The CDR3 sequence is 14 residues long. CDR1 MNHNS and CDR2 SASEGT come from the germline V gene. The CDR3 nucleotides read TGTGCCAGCAGTGAAGGAGGGGGCCGCTATGGCTACACCTTC. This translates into CASSEGGGRYGYTF.